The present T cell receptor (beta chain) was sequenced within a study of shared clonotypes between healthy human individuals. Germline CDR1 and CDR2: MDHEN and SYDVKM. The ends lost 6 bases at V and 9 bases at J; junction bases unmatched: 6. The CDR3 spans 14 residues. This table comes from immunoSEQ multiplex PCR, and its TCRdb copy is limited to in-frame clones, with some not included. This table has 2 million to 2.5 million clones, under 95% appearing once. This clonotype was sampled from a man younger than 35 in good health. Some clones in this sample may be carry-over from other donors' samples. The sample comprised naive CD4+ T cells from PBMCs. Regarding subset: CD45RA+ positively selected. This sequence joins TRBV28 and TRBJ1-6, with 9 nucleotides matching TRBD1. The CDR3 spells CASRPGTGFSPLHF. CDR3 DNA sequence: TGTGCCAGCAGACCCGGGACAGGGTTTTCACCCCTCCACTTT.